Reported below is one TCR beta chain. What it binds is unknown. This record comes from a study of OX40 agonist ivuxolimab in advanced cancers. Overall study: Subjects had a mean age of around 63 years, with a range of about 23 to 79; just over 80% were male. The study's findings and limits: Both CD4+ and CD8+ T cell populations in blood had undergone clonal expansion by week 6 at 0.1 to 3.0 mg/kg. Compared with others, partial responders at 0.1-3.0 mg/kg displayed clonal expansion among the lowest.

Germline CDR1 is MNHNY and CDR2 is SVGAGI (reference sequence). The CDR3 has 16 residues. V lost 2 bases to trimming and J lost 6 bases; unmatched junction nucleotides: 7. Produced via immunoSEQ multiplex PCR; TCRdb's table is partial and in-frame only. The table lists about 71,000 clones, about 93% of them singletons, with approximately 14% in the top ten. A history of autoimmune disease or systemic immunosuppression excluded patients. This rearrangement joins TRBV6-6 to TRBJ2-3; TRBD2 agrees at 11 bases. Sequenced material: CD4+ or CD8+ T cells sorted from blood, taken in a trial of the OX40 agonist ivuxolimab. This clonotype was obtained from an adult with an advanced solid tumor such as melanoma, head and neck, liver or kidney cancer. Here the CDR3 DNA reads TGTGCCAGCAGTTACACTAGCGGGGGTACGAGGGATACGCAGTATTTT. Its translation: CASSYTSGGTRDTQYF.